The source of this T cell receptor (beta chain) is a study of identical twins. This clonotype was counted between two and nine times. Trimming took off 0 bases at V and 6 bases at J, with 11 bases between the two ends. Germline V CDR1 and CDR2: LGHDT, YNNKEL (reference sequence). This CDR3 has 14 residues. TCRdb re-called the 5' RACE reads through MiXCR, storing one row per CDR3 protein. The top ten hold 0.8% to 1% of the sample, which has some 660,000 distinct CDR3 sequences, around 8.3% seen once. The sample also formed part of further work on yellow fever vaccine responses in identical twins.

The sequence was collected from a young woman in good health. Sample: PBMCs. The chain recombines TRBV3-1 with TRBJ2-5; perhaps D is TRBD1 or TRBD2 (5 bases each). The CDR3 loop is CASSQELSGQTQYF. The CDR3 DNA sequence: TGTGCCAGCAGCCAAGAACTCTCGGGACAGACCCAGTACTTC.